A single sample is the source of the 8 T cell receptor beta chains below, sequenced in a study of T cell repertoires in cytomegalovirus infection. Each CDR3 protein gets one entry after TCRdb re-called the reads with MiXCR. The sample lists some 240,000 distinct CDR3 sequences, about a sixth occurring once. The sequenced sample was CD8+ T cells from PBMCs. The receptors shown here come from a human donor in good health (CMV status not recorded). Some clones in this sample may be carry-over from other donors' samples.

The chain combines TRBV6-2 or TRBV6-3 with TRBJ1-2; possibly TRBD1 for D (5 bases). In germline, CDR1 is MNHEY, CDR2 SVGEGT. Trimming shortened V by 4 bases and J by 5 bases, and 23 bases separated the two germline ends. The CDR3 is 17 residues long. The CDR3 is CASSFSPREENRYGYTF. The CDR3 DNA reads TGTGCCAGCAGTTTCAGCCCCAGGGAAGAGAACCGGTATGGCTACACCTTC.

This clonotype was detected only a few times. J is TRBJ2-5 and V is TRBV28, with 9 bases lining up with TRBD1. From germline, CDR1 is MDHEN and CDR2 SYDVKM. The CDR3 has 13 amino acids. V gave up 4 bases and J gave up 4 bases; unmatched junction bases: 1. The CDR3 DNA reads as TGTGCCAGCAGTTACAGGGGGCGAGAGACCCAGTACTTC. It specifies CASSYRGRETQYF.

This chain connects TRBV27 to TRBJ2-2; D gene uncertain. Germline-derived CDR1 and CDR2 are MNHEY and SMNVEV (reference sequence). Trimming took 7 bases from V and 1 from J, leaving 13 bases between them. The CDR3 totals 15 residues. The CDR3 DNA follows: TGTGCCAGCATGGAACTGATCTTGAACACCGGGGAGCTGTTTTTT. It is translated as CASMELILNTGELFF.

This clonotype turned up a few times. V usage is TRBV3-1 and J usage is TRBJ1-2; 8 bases are a match to TRBD1. Germline V gene sequence: CDR1 LGHDT, CDR2 YNNKEL (reference sequence). The CDR3 spans 16 residues. V lost 3 bases to trimming and J lost 4 bases; unmatched junction nucleotides: 10. The CDR3 spells CASSHEPGGGGYGYTF. DNA of the CDR3: TGTGCCAGCAGCCACGAACCAGGGGGCGGTGGCTATGGCTACACCTTC.

The J gene is TRBJ1-2, the V gene TRBV10-3, with D perhaps matching TRBD1 (6 bases). The CDR3 spans 16 residues. The V and J ends lost 3 bases and 0 bases respectively, with 14 bases between them. Germline-derived CDR1 and CDR2 are ENHRY and SYGVKD. The CDR3 DNA reads as TGTGCCATCAGTGACATGGACAGCCCTACTAACTATGGCTACACCTTC. This codes for CAISDMDSPTNYGYTF.

The chain recombines TRBV6-6 with TRBJ2-7; D may correspond to TRBD1 or TRBD2 (5 bases each). Trimming left V 3 bases short and J 5 bases short, with 11 bases between. Per the germline V gene, CDR1 is MNHNY and CDR2 is SVGAGI (reference sequence). This CDR3 comprises 13 residues. The CDR3 protein is CASSYPGPNEQYF. The CDR3 DNA sequence: TGTGCCAGCAGTTATCCGGGGCCCAACGAGCAGTACTTC.

This clonotype was found once. A read error may explain this, as a much larger clone is one base away. V gene TRBV7-8 combines with J gene TRBJ2-2; 9 nucleotides line up with TRBD1. This CDR3 is built from 16 residues. From germline, CDR1 is SGHVS and CDR2 FQNEAQ. After removal of 3 bases from V and 5 bases from J, the junction contained 7 bases not matched to a gene. The CDR3 loop is CASSFTGTGTTGELFF. The CDR3 DNA follows: TGTGCCAGCAGCTTCACCGGGACAGGGACGACCGGGGAGCTGTTTTTT. Drawing the rest from reference TRBV7-8 and TRBJ2-2, the complete variable domain is GAGVSQSPRYKVAKRGQDVALRCDPISGHVSLFWYQQALGQGPEFLTYFQNEAQLDKSGLPSDRFFAERPEGSVSTLKIQRTQQEDSAVYLCASSFTGTGTTGELFFGEGSRLTVL.

In its sample, this clonotype was seen many times. V is TRBV6-2 or TRBV6-3 and J is TRBJ2-5; D not resolved. CDR1 is MNHEY, CDR2 SVGEGT, per germline. V was clipped by 2 bases and J by 4 bases, with 2 bases between them. This CDR3 is built from 11 residues. DNA for the CDR3: TGTGCCAGCAGTTACACAGAGACCCAGTACTTC. Protein product: CASSYTETQYF.